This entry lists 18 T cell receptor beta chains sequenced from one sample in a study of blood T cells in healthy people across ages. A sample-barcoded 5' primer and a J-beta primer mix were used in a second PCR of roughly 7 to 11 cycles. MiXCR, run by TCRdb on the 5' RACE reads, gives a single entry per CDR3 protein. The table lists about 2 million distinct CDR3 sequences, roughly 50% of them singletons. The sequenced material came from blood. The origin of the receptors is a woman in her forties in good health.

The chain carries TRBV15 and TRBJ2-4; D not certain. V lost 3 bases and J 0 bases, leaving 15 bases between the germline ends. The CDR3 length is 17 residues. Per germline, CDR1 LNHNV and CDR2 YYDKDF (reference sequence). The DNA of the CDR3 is TGTGCCACCAGCAGTGCTATGTGGGATTTAGCCAAAAACATTCAGTACTTC. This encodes CATSSAMWDLAKNIQYF.

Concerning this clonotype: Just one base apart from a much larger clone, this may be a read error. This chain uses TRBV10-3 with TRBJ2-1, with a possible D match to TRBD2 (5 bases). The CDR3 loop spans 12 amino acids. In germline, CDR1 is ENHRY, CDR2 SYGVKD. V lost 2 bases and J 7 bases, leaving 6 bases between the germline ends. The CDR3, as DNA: TGTGCCATCAGTGAGGGGGAGAATGAGCAGTTCTTC. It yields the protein CAISEGENEQFF.

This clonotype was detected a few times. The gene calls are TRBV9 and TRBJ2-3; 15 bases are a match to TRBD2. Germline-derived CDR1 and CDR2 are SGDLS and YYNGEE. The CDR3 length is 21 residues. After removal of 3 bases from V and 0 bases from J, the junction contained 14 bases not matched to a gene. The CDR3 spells CASSAPSGLAGGIASTDTQYF. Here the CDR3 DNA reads TGTGCCAGCAGCGCCCCTTCAGGACTAGCGGGGGGGATCGCTAGCACAGATACGCAGTATTTT.

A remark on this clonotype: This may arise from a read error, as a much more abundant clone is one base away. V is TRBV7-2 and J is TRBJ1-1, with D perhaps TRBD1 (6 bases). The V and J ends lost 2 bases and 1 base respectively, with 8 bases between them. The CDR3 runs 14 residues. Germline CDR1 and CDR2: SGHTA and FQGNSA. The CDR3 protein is CASSLLGQNTEAFF. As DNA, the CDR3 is TGTGCCAGCAGCTTACTGGGACAGAACACTGAAGCTTTCTTT.

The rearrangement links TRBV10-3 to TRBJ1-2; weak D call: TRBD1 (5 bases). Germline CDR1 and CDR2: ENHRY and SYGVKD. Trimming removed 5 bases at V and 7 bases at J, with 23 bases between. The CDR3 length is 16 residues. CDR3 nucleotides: TGTGCCATCAGTCCTCCCCCCGGACCGGGGGGTTCTGGCTACACCTTC. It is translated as CAISPPPGPGGSGYTF.

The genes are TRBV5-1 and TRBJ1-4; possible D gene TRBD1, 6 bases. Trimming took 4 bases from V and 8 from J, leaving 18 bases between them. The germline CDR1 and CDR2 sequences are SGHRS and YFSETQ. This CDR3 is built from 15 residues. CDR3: CASSTAGGFDEKLFF. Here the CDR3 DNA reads TGCGCCAGCAGCACCGCGGGGGGCTTCGACGAAAAACTGTTTTTT.

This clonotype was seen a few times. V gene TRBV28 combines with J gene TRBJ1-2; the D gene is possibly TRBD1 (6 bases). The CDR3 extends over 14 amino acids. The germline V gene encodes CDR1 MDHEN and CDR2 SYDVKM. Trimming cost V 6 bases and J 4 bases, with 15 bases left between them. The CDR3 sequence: CASSTNSGAYGYTF. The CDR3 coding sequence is TGTGCCAGCAGCACCAACTCAGGGGCCTATGGCTACACCTTC.

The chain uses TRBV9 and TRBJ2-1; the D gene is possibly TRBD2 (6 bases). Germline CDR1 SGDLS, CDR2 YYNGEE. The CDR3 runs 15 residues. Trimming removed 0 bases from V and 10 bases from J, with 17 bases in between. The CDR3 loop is CASSVEIFGAGEQFF. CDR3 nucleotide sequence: TGTGCCAGCAGCGTAGAAATCTTCGGTGCGGGAGAGCAGTTCTTC.

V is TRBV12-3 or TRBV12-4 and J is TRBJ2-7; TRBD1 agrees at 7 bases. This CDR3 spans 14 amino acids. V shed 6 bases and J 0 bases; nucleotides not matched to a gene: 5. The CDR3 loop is CASRQGTNSYEQYF. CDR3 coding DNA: TGTGCCAGCAGACAGGGGACGAACTCCTACGAGCAGTACTTC.

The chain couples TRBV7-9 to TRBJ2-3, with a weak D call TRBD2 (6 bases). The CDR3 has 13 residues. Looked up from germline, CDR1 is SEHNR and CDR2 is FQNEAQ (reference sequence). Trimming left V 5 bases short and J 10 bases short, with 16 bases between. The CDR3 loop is CASSAGLASPQYF. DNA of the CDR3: TGTGCCAGCAGCGCAGGGCTAGCGTCTCCGCAGTATTTT.

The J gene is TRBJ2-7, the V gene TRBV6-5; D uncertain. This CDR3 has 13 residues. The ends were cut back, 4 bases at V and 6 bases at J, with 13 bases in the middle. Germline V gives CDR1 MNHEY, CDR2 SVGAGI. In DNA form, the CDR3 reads TGTGCCAGCAGTTGCACCGAAGGTGGCGAGCAGTACTTC. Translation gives CASSCTEGGEQYF.

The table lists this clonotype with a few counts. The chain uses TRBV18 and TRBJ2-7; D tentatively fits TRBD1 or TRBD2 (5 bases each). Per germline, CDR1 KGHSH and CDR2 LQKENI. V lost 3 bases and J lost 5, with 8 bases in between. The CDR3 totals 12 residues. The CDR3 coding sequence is TGTGCCAGCTCACCTGGGACCCACGAGCAGTACTTC. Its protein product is CASSPGTHEQYF.

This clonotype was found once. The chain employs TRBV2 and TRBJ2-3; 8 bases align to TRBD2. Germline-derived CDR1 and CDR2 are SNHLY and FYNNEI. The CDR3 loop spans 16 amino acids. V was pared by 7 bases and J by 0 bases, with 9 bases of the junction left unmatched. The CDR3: CASTGGGTTSTDTQYF. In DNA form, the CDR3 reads TGTGCCAGCACCGGCGGGGGGACAACTAGCACAGATACGCAGTATTTT.

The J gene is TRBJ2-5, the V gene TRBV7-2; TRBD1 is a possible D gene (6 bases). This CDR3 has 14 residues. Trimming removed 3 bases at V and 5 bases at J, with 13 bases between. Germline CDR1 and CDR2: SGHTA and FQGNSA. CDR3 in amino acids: CASSLTGVSETQYF. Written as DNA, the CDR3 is TGTGCCAGCAGCTTGACAGGCGTTTCGGAGACCCAGTACTTC.

The CDR3 is CASSRNMTPDYEQYF. The DNA of the CDR3 is TGTGCCAGCAGTCGGAACATGACGCCAGACTACGAGCAGTACTTC. The V gene is TRBV6-6, the J gene TRBJ2-7; no clear D. V lost 5 bases and J 3 bases, leaving 17 bases between the germline ends. The CDR3 loop spans 15 amino acids. The germline CDR1 and CDR2 sequences are MNHNY and SVGAGI (reference sequence).

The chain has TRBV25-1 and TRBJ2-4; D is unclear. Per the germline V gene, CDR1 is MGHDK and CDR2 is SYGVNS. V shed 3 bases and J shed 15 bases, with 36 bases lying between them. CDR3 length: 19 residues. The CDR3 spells CASSDAPRITRVGQETRYF. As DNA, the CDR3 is TGTGCCAGCAGTGATGCCCCCAGAATCACTCGGGTCGGCCAAGAGACCCGGTACTTC.

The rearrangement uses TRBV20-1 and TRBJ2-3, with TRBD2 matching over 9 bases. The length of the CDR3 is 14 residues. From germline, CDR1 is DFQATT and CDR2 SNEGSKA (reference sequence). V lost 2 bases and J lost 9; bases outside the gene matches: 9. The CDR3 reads CSARRGGDRWTQYF. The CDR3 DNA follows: TGCAGTGCTAGACGCGGGGGGGACCGATGGACGCAGTATTTT.

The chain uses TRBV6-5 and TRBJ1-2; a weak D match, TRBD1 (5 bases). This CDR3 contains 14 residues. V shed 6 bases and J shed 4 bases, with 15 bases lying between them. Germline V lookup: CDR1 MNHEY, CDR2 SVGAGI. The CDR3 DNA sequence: TGTGCCAGCAGCCCTCAAAGGGGAGGCTATGGCTACACCTTC. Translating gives CASSPQRGGYGYTF.